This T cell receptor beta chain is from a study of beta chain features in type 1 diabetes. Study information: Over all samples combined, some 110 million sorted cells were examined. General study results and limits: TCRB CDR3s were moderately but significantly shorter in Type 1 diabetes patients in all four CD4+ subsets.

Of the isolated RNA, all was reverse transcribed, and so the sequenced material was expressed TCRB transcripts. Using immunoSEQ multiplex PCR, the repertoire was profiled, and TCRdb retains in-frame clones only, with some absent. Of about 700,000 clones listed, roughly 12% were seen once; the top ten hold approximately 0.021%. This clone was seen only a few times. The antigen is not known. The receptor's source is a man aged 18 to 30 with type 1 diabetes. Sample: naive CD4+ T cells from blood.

The CDR3 loop reads CASARGTEAFF. DNA of the CDR3: TGTGCCAGCGCACGGGGAACTGAAGCTTTCTTT. The V and J genes are TRBV9 and TRBJ1-1; no definite D call. The germline V gene has CDR1 SGDLS and CDR2 YYNGEE. The CDR3 is 11 amino acids. V was trimmed by 7 bases and J by 5 bases, leaving 9 bases between them.